A selection of T cell receptor beta chains follows, all from one sample in a study of blood T cells in healthy people across ages. TCRdb used MiXCR to reprocess the 5' RACE reads, holding one entry per CDR3 protein. The repertoire holds fewer than 950,000 distinct CDR3 sequences, with around half as singletons. Sequencing used blood. Every receptor here comes from a man older than 75 in good health. The conserved cysteine and the conserved F or W are not part of the CDR3 here.

CDR3aa	v_gene	j_gene
ASSGDRGLLSPPYGYT	TRBV12-3/TRBV12-4	TRBJ1-2
ASSFDRGRFGEQY	TRBV6-5	TRBJ2-7
ASSVGSGKIYEQY	TRBV2	TRBJ2-7
ANSTGGGYEQY	TRBV10-2	TRBJ2-7
ASRKPGRETTDTQY	TRBV11-2	TRBJ2-3
ASSVLYGEAGAYNEQF	TRBV9	TRBJ2-1
ASSLRREVPYEQY	TRBV7-9	TRBJ2-7
ASSSTGRTTYGYT	TRBV5-1	TRBJ1-2
ASSQVSPSYRGPQH	TRBV4-1	TRBJ1-5
ASGRGHYEQY	TRBV6-5	TRBJ2-7
ASTGQGGQETQY	TRBV2	TRBJ2-5
SVEVATNQPQH	TRBV29-1	TRBJ1-5
SAPGGSRVDEQY	TRBV20-1	-
ASSRLGANTEAF	TRBV9	TRBJ1-1
ASKGQGTNEQY	TRBV10-1	TRBJ2-7
SSQLAALQDKQY	TRBV20-1	TRBJ2-7
SARGQRSYEQY	TRBV20-1	TRBJ2-7
SVRSVLTEAF	TRBV29-1	TRBJ1-1
ATSDGPVVHEQF	TRBV24-1	TRBJ2-1
SAILAGVETQY	TRBV20-1	TRBJ2-5
ATSREWTSGRNYEQY	TRBV15	TRBJ2-7
ASSPGRGFGSGANVLT	TRBV5-1	TRBJ2-6
ASSLSGRDSNNSPLH	TRBV12-3/TRBV12-4	TRBJ1-6
SVEKGGTEAF	TRBV29-1	TRBJ1-1
AISDPGTGVQPQH	TRBV10-3	TRBJ1-5
ASSQGLGLAGNYEQY	TRBV4-1	TRBJ2-7
ASSYTSGSYEQY	TRBV7-2	TRBJ2-7
ASSIGYGYT	TRBV7-9	TRBJ1-2
ASSFPPTSGRADEQF	TRBV28	TRBJ2-1
SARGSRAYEQY	TRBV20-1	TRBJ2-7
ASSLVALGYPRGNQPQH	TRBV7-2	TRBJ1-5
ASSQEGGGYGYGYT	TRBV4-1	TRBJ1-2
ASSPSSPPGETQY	TRBV18	TRBJ2-5
ASRERLAGGQETQY	TRBV6-1	TRBJ2-5
ASSYSRVSGHEQY	TRBV6-5	TRBJ2-7
ASSQVSSIRYAY	TRBV4-2	TRBJ2-3
ASSLGLSYGYT	TRBV5-6	TRBJ1-2
SVCQMNTEAF	TRBV29-1	TRBJ1-1
ASSHLGQGVQPQH	TRBV5-5	TRBJ1-5